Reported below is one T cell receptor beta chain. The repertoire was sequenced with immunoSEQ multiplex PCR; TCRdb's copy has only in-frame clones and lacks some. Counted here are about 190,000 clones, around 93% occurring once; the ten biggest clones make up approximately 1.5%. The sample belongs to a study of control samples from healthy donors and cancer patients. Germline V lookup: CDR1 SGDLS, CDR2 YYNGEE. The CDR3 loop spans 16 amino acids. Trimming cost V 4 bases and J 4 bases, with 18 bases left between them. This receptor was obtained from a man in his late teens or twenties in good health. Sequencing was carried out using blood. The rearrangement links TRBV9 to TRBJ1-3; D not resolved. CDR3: CASSPRNTAIGNTIYF. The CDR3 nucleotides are TGTGCCAGCAGCCCCCGGAACACGGCGATAGGAAACACCATATATTTT.